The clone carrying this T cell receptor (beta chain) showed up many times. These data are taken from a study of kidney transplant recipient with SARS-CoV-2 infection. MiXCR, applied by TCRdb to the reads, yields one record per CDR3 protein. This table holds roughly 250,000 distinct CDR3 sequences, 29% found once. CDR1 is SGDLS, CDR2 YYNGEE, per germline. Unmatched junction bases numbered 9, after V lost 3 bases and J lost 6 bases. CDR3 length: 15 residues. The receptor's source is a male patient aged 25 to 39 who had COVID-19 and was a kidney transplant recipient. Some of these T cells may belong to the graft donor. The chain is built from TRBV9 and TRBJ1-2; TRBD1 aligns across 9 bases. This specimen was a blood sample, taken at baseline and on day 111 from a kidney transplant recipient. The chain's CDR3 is CASSAYGTGQHGYTF. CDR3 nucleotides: TGTGCCAGCAGCGCCTACGGGACAGGGCAACATGGCTACACCTTC.